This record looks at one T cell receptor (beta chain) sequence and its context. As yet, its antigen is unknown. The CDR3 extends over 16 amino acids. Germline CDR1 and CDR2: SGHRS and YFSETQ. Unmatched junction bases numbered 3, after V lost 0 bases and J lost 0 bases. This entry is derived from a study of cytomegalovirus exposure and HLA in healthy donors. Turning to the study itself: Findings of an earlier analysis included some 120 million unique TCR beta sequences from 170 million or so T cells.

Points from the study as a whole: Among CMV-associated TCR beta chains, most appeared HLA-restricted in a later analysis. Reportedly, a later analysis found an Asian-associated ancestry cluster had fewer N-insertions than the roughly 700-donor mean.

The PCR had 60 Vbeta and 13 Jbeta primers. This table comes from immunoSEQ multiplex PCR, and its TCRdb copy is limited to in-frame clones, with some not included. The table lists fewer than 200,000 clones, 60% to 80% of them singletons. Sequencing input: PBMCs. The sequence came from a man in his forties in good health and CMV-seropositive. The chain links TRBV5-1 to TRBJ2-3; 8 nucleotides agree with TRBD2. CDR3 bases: TGCGCCAGCAGCTTGGTAGCGGGACCAAGCACAGATACGCAGTATTTT. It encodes CASSLVAGPSTDTQYF.